The rows below give T cell receptor beta chains drawn from one sample of a study of cytomegalovirus exposure and HLA in healthy donors. The assay was immunoSEQ multiplex PCR, and TCRdb's table has in-frame clones only and misses some. The sample has about 98,000 clones, under 85% seen once; the top ten hold around 3.6%. Sequenced: PBMCs. Every receptor here comes from a female donor in good health and CMV-seropositive. The CDR3 runs from the conserved cysteine through the conserved F or W. The D gene is left open where the match is weak. Some rows have no size entry. The others give once, few or many, or a class for an expanded clone.

D gene,V gene,J gene,clone size,CDR3 protein,CDR3 DNA
TRBD1,TRBV7-9,TRBJ2-5,-,CASSLVGQWETQYF,TGTGCCAGCAGCTTAGTGGGACAGTGGGAGACCCAGTACTTC
-,TRBV6-5,TRBJ2-5,-,CACKKWRQFETQYF,TGTGCCTGCAAAAAATGGAGACAGTTTGAGACCCAGTACTTC
TRBD2,TRBV4-1,TRBJ2-1,-,CASSPTRPGLAGGAEYNEQFF,TGCGCCAGCAGCCCGACCCGTCCGGGACTAGCGGGGGGCGCCGAGTACAATGAGCAGTTCTTC
-,TRBV7-2,TRBJ2-7,-,CASSPRGAYEQYF,TGTGCCAGCAGCCCCAGGGGGGCCTACGAGCAGTACTTC
-,TRBV7-9,TRBJ1-1,-,CASSPQRGTEAFF,TGTGCCAGCAGCCCACAAAGGGGGACTGAAGCTTTCTTT
TRBD1,TRBV2,TRBJ1-6,-,CASSEGQYNSPLHF,TGTGCCAGCAGTGAGGGACAGTATAATTCACCCCTCCACTTT
-,TRBV25-1,TRBJ1-2,-,CASSWLQGGYTF,TGTGCCAGCAGTTGGCTACAGGGTGGCTACACCTTC
-,TRBV9,TRBJ1-1,-,CASNGVNTEAFF,TGTGCCAGCAACGGGGTAAACACTGAAGCTTTCTTT
-,TRBV7-9,TRBJ2-5,once,CASSLASGQETQYF,TGTGCCAGCAGCTTAGCCTCGGGACAAGAGACCCAGTACTTC
-,TRBV11-3,TRBJ2-1,-,CASSLRLSDYNEQFF,TGTGCCAGCAGCTTACGCCTTAGCGATTACAATGAGCAGTTCTTC
-,TRBV7-2,TRBJ1-1,once,CASSLSTRANTEAFF,TGTGCCAGCAGCTTATCGACGCGGGCGAACACTGAAGCTTTCTTT
-,TRBV10-3,TRBJ1-2,-,CAIWGTQAYGYTF,TGTGCCATCTGGGGAACACAGGCGTATGGCTACACCTTC
-,TRBV25-1,TRBJ1-2,-,CASSVAGDGYTF,TGTGCCAGCAGTGTGGCAGGGGATGGCTACACCTTC
-,TRBV2,TRBJ1-5,-,CASNVRTDRDQPQHF,TGTGCCAGCAATGTTAGGACAGATCGTGATCAGCCCCAGCATTTT
TRBD1,TRBV6-1,TRBJ2-7,-,CASSAKPGQGYYEQYF,TGTGCCAGCAGTGCTAAACCGGGACAGGGGTATTACGAGCAGTACTTC
TRBD1,TRBV6-1,TRBJ2-5,-,CASRDRTQETQYF,TGTGCCAGTCGGGACAGAACCCAAGAGACCCAGTACTTC
-,TRBV9,TRBJ2-1,-,CASSVEGAGGYNEQFF,TGTGCCAGCAGCGTGGAAGGGGCTGGAGGGTACAATGAGCAGTTCTTC
-,TRBV6-4,TRBJ2-2,once,CASSAQGAGELFF,TGTGCCAGCAGTGCACAGGGAGCCGGGGAGCTGTTTTTT
-,TRBV4-1,TRBJ1-5,-,CASSQGGLSNQPQHF,TGCGCCAGCAGCCAAGGGGGACTTAGCAATCAGCCCCAGCATTTT
-,TRBV11-2,TRBJ2-5,-,CASSQGEGSQYF,TGTGCCAGCAGCCAAGGGGAAGGGTCCCAGTACTTC
-,TRBV19,TRBJ1-2,-,CASKLALKANYGYTF,TGTGCCAGTAAGTTGGCTTTAAAAGCTAACTATGGCTACACCTTC
-,TRBV21-1,TRBJ2-2,-,CASSKGSSGGNTGELFF,TGTGCCAGCAGCAAGGGATCTAGCGGGGGGAACACCGGGGAGCTGTTTTTT
-,TRBV7-9,TRBJ2-5,-,CASSLGDSQETQYF,TGTGCCAGCAGCTTAGGAGACAGTCAAGAGACCCAGTACTTC
TRBD1,TRBV30,TRBJ2-1,-,CAADVGGDYNEQFF,TGTGCTGCGGACGTAGGGGGCGACTACAATGAGCAGTTCTTC
-,TRBV14,TRBJ1-1,-,CASSRGYGTEAFF,TGTGCCAGCAGCAGGGGGTATGGGACTGAAGCTTTCTTT
TRBD1,TRBV7-9,TRBJ2-7,-,CASSLEGQGYEQYF,TGTGCCAGCAGCTTAGAGGGACAGGGTTACGAGCAGTACTTC
-,TRBV28,TRBJ2-1,-,CASTPVPGHQQFF,TGTGCCAGCACCCCCGTACCGGGACACCAGCAGTTCTTC
-,TRBV30,TRBJ1-2,-,CAWTGGDGYTF,TGTGCCTGGACGGGGGGGGATGGCTACACCTTC
-,TRBV9,TRBJ1-1,few,CASSAGTEAFF,TGTGCCAGCAGCGCGGGCACTGAAGCTTTCTTT
TRBD2,TRBV7-2,TRBJ2-7,-,CASSLVMGTTYEQYF,TGTGCCAGCAGCTTAGTAATGGGGACTACCTACGAGCAGTACTTC
-,TRBV27,TRBJ1-5,-,CASSKGGRGNQPQHF,TGTGCCAGCAGTAAGGGAGGTCGGGGTAATCAGCCCCAGCATTTT
-,TRBV10-3,TRBJ1-2,-,CAISSDSGYTF,TGTGCCATCAGCTCGGACAGTGGCTACACCTTC
TRBD1,TRBV9,TRBJ2-7,-,CASSDHPGTGLDYEQYF,TGTGCCAGCAGCGATCATCCGGGGACAGGCCTAGACTACGAGCAGTACTTC
-,TRBV5-1,TRBJ1-1,-,CASSLDGTNTEAFF,TGCGCCAGCAGCTTGGACGGGACAAACACTGAAGCTTTCTTT
TRBD1,TRBV2,TRBJ2-2,-,CASRPDRVLFSGELFF,TGTGCCAGCAGGCCAGACAGGGTTTTATTTTCGGGGGAGCTGTTTTTT
-,TRBV27,TRBJ2-1,once,CASSWSPPQNEQFF,TGTGCCAGCAGTTGGTCACCCCCTCAGAATGAGCAGTTCTTC
TRBD2,TRBV7-6,TRBJ2-1,-,CASSTTSDYNEQFF,TGTGCCAGCAGCACCACTAGCGACTACAATGAGCAGTTCTTC
TRBD1,TRBV19,TRBJ2-5,-,CASSTQGARETQYF,TGTGCCAGTAGTACTCAGGGGGCTCGGGAGACCCAGTACTTC
TRBD1,TRBV6-6,TRBJ2-1,-,CASSQTGVWGNEQFF,TGTGCCAGCAGCCAAACAGGGGTCTGGGGAAATGAGCAGTTCTTC
TRBD2,TRBV7-2,TRBJ2-3,-,CASSPVVGEGDTQYF,TGTGCCAGCAGCCCAGTGGTGGGGGAGGGAGATACGCAGTATTTT
-,TRBV2,TRBJ2-3,-,CASSGLRDFGTDTQYF,TGTGCCAGCAGTGGCCTTCGAGATTTCGGCACAGATACGCAGTATTTT